This is a list of T cell receptor beta chains from one sample in a study of cytomegalovirus exposure and HLA in healthy donors. Clones were sequenced by immunoSEQ multiplex PCR, and TCRdb holds only the in-frame ones, with some missing. The table has hundreds of thousands of clones, 80% to 90% seen once. Sequences were obtained from PBMCs. The receptor set was obtained from a woman between 18 and 29 years old in good health and CMV-seronegative. The CDR3 runs from the conserved cysteine through the conserved F or W. A D gene is named only where the DNA matches it firmly. Rows may omit the clone size; those that give it use once, few, many or a size class.

j_call: TRBJ1-2
v_call: TRBV5-1
d_call: -
clone_size: -
cdr3_nt: TGCGCCAGCAGCTCGGACGCCCGGGGGTATGGCTACACCTTC
cdr3_aa: CASSSDARGYGYTF

j_call: TRBJ1-5
v_call: TRBV6-5
d_call: -
clone_size: -
cdr3_nt: TGTGCCAGCAGAACCGGACAGCTCAATCAGCCCCAGCATTTT
cdr3_aa: CASRTGQLNQPQHF

j_call: TRBJ2-5
v_call: TRBV6-1
d_call: -
clone_size: -
cdr3_nt: TGTGCCAGCACCCGGGAGAAACAAGAGACCCAGTACTTC
cdr3_aa: CASTREKQETQYF

j_call: TRBJ2-7
v_call: TRBV2
d_call: -
clone_size: -
cdr3_nt: TGTGCCAGCAGGTGGCAGTCCTACGAGCAGTACTTC
cdr3_aa: CASRWQSYEQYF

j_call: TRBJ2-7
v_call: TRBV19
d_call: TRBD1
clone_size: -
cdr3_nt: TGTGCCAGTAGTATTGTAGGGACAGGATCCTACGAGCAGTACTTC
cdr3_aa: CASSIVGTGSYEQYF

j_call: TRBJ2-3
v_call: TRBV6-1
d_call: -
clone_size: -
cdr3_nt: TGTGCCAGCAGCCTCGTAAGGAGGGGAGATACGCAGTATTTT
cdr3_aa: CASSLVRRGDTQYF

j_call: TRBJ2-7
v_call: TRBV6-1
d_call: TRBD1
clone_size: -
cdr3_nt: TGTGCCAGTAGAGTGGACAGGGGTTCGAGAGAGCAGTACTTC
cdr3_aa: CASRVDRGSREQYF

j_call: TRBJ2-3
v_call: TRBV18
d_call: -
clone_size: -
cdr3_nt: TGTGCCAGCTCACACCGACAGGCTTTCACAGATACGCAGTATTTT
cdr3_aa: CASSHRQAFTDTQYF

j_call: TRBJ2-1
v_call: TRBV5-4
d_call: -
clone_size: -
cdr3_nt: TGTGCCAGCAGCTCCGCAGTGACAGCAGATGAGCAGTTCTTC
cdr3_aa: CASSSAVTADEQFF

j_call: TRBJ2-3
v_call: TRBV7-2
d_call: -
clone_size: -
cdr3_nt: TGTGCCAGCAGCCTAACTTATCCCGATACGCAGTATTTT
cdr3_aa: CASSLTYPDTQYF

j_call: TRBJ2-7
v_call: TRBV4-3
d_call: -
clone_size: once
cdr3_nt: TGCGCCAGCAGCCGGAAAACAGGCTTTTCCTACGAGCAGTACTTC
cdr3_aa: CASSRKTGFSYEQYF

j_call: TRBJ2-5
v_call: TRBV7-2
d_call: TRBD1
clone_size: -
cdr3_nt: TGTGCCAGCAGCTTAGCCGGGACAGCAAAGGAGACCCAGTACTTC
cdr3_aa: CASSLAGTAKETQYF

j_call: TRBJ1-5
v_call: TRBV11-2
d_call: TRBD1
clone_size: -
cdr3_nt: TGTGCCAGCAGCTCTGGGACAGAACCTTATAGCAATCAGCCCCAGCATTTT
cdr3_aa: CASSSGTEPYSNQPQHF

j_call: TRBJ1-1
v_call: TRBV6-5
d_call: -
clone_size: -
cdr3_nt: TGTGCCAGCAGGTTCACAGGGAGCACTGAAGCTTTCTTT
cdr3_aa: CASRFTGSTEAFF

j_call: TRBJ1-1
v_call: TRBV5-4
d_call: -
clone_size: -
cdr3_nt: TGTGCCAGCAGCCCCAAACAGGGAGCCGACTTAGCTTTCTTT
cdr3_aa: CASSPKQGADLAFF

j_call: TRBJ2-7
v_call: TRBV5-1
d_call: TRBD2
clone_size: -
cdr3_nt: TGCGCCAGCAGCTCTCTAGCGGGAGTACGGGCCCTCGAGCAGTACTTC
cdr3_aa: CASSSLAGVRALEQYF

j_call: TRBJ1-1
v_call: TRBV11-3
d_call: TRBD1
clone_size: -
cdr3_nt: TGTGCCAGCAGCCGGACAGGGGATACCACTGAAGCTTTCTTT
cdr3_aa: CASSRTGDTTEAFF

j_call: TRBJ1-4
v_call: TRBV7-9
d_call: TRBD1
clone_size: -
cdr3_nt: TGTGCCAGCAGCTTAGCCGGGACAGGGGTTGAAAAACTGTTTTTT
cdr3_aa: CASSLAGTGVEKLFF

j_call: TRBJ2-3
v_call: TRBV5-1
d_call: -
clone_size: once
cdr3_nt: TGCGCCAGCAGCTTGGGGGGCAGAAGCACAGATACGCAGTATTTT
cdr3_aa: CASSLGGRSTDTQYF

j_call: TRBJ2-2
v_call: TRBV19
d_call: TRBD1
clone_size: once
cdr3_nt: TGTGCCAGTAAATTGGACAGGGGAATCGGCGGGGAGCTGTTTTTT
cdr3_aa: CASKLDRGIGGELFF

j_call: TRBJ1-1
v_call: TRBV7-8
d_call: -
clone_size: once
cdr3_nt: TGTGCCAGCAGCCCTCGGGGGGGCTCCAACACTGAAGCTTTCTTT
cdr3_aa: CASSPRGGSNTEAFF

j_call: TRBJ1-2
v_call: TRBV5-4
d_call: TRBD1
clone_size: -
cdr3_nt: TGTGCCAGCAGACGTTATAGACAGGGGGCCGCTAACTATGGCTACACCTTC
cdr3_aa: CASRRYRQGAANYGYTF

j_call: TRBJ1-2
v_call: TRBV7-2
d_call: TRBD1
clone_size: -
cdr3_nt: TGTGCCAGCAGCTCCTCAGGACAGGGCGGATATGGCTACACCTTC
cdr3_aa: CASSSSGQGGYGYTF

j_call: TRBJ2-3
v_call: TRBV5-4
d_call: TRBD2
clone_size: -
cdr3_nt: TGTGCCAGCAGCTTAATAGCGGGGGGCATAGAAGATACGCAGTATTTT
cdr3_aa: CASSLIAGGIEDTQYF

j_call: TRBJ1-1
v_call: TRBV15
d_call: -
clone_size: -
cdr3_nt: TGTGCCACCAGCAGAGAACGGACACAGAACACTGAAGCTTTCTTT
cdr3_aa: CATSRERTQNTEAFF

j_call: TRBJ2-2
v_call: TRBV7-6
d_call: TRBD2
clone_size: -
cdr3_nt: TGTGCCAGCAGCACAGCGGGAGGGCCGACCGGGGAGCTGTTTTTT
cdr3_aa: CASSTAGGPTGELFF

j_call: TRBJ2-3
v_call: TRBV7-9
d_call: -
clone_size: -
cdr3_nt: TGTGCCAGCAGCCCCCCCCGGGGCACAGATACGCAGTATTTT
cdr3_aa: CASSPPRGTDTQYF

j_call: TRBJ1-1
v_call: TRBV7-9
d_call: -
clone_size: -
cdr3_nt: TGTGCCAGCAGCTCTGCAGGACGGGGGAACACTGAAGCTTTCTTT
cdr3_aa: CASSSAGRGNTEAFF

j_call: TRBJ2-7
v_call: TRBV10-3
d_call: -
clone_size: -
cdr3_nt: TGTGCCAGTTCTTCTATGTACGAGCAGTACTTC
cdr3_aa: CASSSMYEQYF

j_call: TRBJ1-1
v_call: TRBV6-5
d_call: -
clone_size: -
cdr3_nt: TGTGCCAGCAGTTCGGACAGCAGGAACACTGAAGCTTTCTTT
cdr3_aa: CASSSDSRNTEAFF

j_call: TRBJ2-1
v_call: TRBV29-1
d_call: -
clone_size: -
cdr3_nt: TGCAGCGTTGGGCTAGCTGAGCAGTTCTTC
cdr3_aa: CSVGLAEQFF

j_call: TRBJ2-7
v_call: TRBV27
d_call: -
clone_size: -
cdr3_nt: TGTGCCAGCAGTTTAGGGACAACCTACGAGCAGTACTTC
cdr3_aa: CASSLGTTYEQYF

j_call: TRBJ1-2
v_call: TRBV6-6
d_call: TRBD1
clone_size: -
cdr3_nt: TGTGCCAGCAGTTTTGGGACAGGGGTTGGCTACACCTTC
cdr3_aa: CASSFGTGVGYTF

j_call: TRBJ2-5
v_call: TRBV5-4
d_call: TRBD2
clone_size: -
cdr3_nt: TGTGCCAGCAGCTTGGATAGACTAGCGGGAGCGGGGTACCAAGAGACCCAGTACTTC
cdr3_aa: CASSLDRLAGAGYQETQYF

j_call: TRBJ1-4
v_call: TRBV7-2
d_call: -
clone_size: -
cdr3_nt: TGTGCCAGCAGCTCGTTCGGGGTCGGGGGTGAAAAACTGTTTTTT
cdr3_aa: CASSSFGVGGEKLFF

j_call: TRBJ1-5
v_call: TRBV6-5
d_call: TRBD1
clone_size: -
cdr3_nt: TGTGCCAGCAACTTACAGGGGTGGGATCAGCCCCAGCATTTT
cdr3_aa: CASNLQGWDQPQHF

j_call: TRBJ1-2
v_call: TRBV10-3
d_call: TRBD1
clone_size: -
cdr3_nt: TGTGCCATCAGTTCAGACAGGGGCGCTAACTATGGCTACACCTTC
cdr3_aa: CAISSDRGANYGYTF